The sequence of this TCR beta chain was determined in a study of identical twins. Study outcomes and limitations: Modelling approaches yielded underestimates of out-of-frame TCR alpha sharing between monozygotic twins. Less excess twin sharing appeared in beta out-of-frame sequences. Low generation probability was overrepresented in out-of-frame alpha sequences shared by twins.

Comments on this clonotype: The target antigen is unknown.

Unique molecular identifiers were present on cDNA, and template switching added a universal primer site. Each CDR3 protein gets one entry after TCRdb re-called the 5' RACE reads with MiXCR. In the table there are a few hundred thousand distinct CDR3 sequences, approximately 18% of which are singletons. The V gene's germline CDR1 is DFQATT and CDR2 SNEGSKA (reference sequence). V was pared by 0 bases and J by 0 bases, with 15 bases between. CDR3 length: 18 residues. The clonotype originates from a middle-aged man in good health. Sequencing input: naive T cells sorted from blood. The chain recombines TRBV20-1 with TRBJ2-6, with D perhaps TRBD1 (6 bases). The CDR3 nucleotides read TGCAGTGCTAGAGATCGCACAGGGATCAGCTCTGGGGCCAACGTCCTGACTTTC. This sequence encodes CSARDRTGISSGANVLTF.